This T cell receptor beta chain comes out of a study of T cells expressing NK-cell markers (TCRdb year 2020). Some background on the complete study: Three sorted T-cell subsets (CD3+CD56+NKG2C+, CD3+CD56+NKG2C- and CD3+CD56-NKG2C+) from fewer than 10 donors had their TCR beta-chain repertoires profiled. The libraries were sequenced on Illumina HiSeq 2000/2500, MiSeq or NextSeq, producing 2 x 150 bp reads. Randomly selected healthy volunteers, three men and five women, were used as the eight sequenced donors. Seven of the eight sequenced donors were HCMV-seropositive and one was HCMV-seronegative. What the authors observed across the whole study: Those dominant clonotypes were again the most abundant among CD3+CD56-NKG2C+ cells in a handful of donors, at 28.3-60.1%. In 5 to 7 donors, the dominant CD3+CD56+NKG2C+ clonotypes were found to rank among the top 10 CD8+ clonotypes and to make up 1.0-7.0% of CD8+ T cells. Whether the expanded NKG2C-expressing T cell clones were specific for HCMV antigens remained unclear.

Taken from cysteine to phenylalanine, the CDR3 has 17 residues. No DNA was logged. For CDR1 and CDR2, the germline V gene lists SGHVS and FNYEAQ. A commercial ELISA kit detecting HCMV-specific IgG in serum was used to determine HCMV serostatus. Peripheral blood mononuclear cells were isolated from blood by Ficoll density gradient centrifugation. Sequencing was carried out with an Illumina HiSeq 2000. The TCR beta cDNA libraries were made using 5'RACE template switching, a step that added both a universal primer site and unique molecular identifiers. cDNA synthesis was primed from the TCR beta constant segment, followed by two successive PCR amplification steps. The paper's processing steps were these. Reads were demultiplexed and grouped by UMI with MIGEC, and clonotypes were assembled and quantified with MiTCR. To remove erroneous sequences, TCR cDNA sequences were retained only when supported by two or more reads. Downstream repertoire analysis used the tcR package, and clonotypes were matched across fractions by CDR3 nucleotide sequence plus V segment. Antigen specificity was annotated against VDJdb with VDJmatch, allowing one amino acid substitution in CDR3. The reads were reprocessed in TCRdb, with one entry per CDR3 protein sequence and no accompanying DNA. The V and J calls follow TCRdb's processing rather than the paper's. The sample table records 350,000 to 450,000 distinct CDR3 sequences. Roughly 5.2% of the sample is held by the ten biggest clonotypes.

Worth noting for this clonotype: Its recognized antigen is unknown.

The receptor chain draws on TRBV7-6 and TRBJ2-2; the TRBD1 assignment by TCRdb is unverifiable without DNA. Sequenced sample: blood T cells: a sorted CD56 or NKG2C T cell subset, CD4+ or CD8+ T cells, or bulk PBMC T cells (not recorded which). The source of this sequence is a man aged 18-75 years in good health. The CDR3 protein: CASSPEPQGANTGELFF.